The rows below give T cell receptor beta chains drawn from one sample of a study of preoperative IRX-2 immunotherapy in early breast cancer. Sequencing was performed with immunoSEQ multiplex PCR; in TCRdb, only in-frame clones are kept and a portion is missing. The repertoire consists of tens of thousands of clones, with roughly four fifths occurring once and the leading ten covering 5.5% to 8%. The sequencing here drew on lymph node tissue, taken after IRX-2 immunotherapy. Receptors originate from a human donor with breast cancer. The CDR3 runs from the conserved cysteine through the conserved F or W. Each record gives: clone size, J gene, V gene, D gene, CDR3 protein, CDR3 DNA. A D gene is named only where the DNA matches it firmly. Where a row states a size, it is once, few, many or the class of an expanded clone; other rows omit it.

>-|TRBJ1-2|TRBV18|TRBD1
CASSPGTGSDYGYTF
TGTGCCAGCTCACCGGGGACAGGGAGTGACTATGGCTACACCTTC
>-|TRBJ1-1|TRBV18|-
CASSPEAKAAFF
TGTGCCAGCTCACCGGAGGCGAAAGCAGCTTTCTTT
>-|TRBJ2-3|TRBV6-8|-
CASSYRVRTDTQYF
TGTGCCAGCAGTTACCGGGTGCGCACAGATACGCAGTATTTT
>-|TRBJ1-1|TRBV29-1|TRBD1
CSAISDRASTEAFF
TGCAGCGCCATATCGGACAGGGCTAGCACTGAAGCTTTCTTT
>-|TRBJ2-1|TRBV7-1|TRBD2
CASSLARLGLAGFYNEQFF
TGTGCCAGCAGCTTGGCCAGGTTAGGACTAGCGGGATTTTACAATGAGCAGTTCTTC
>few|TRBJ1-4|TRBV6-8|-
CASSYSAGAGEKLFF
TGTGCCAGCAGTTACTCGGCAGGGGCTGGTGAAAAACTGTTTTTT
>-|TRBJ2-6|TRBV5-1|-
CASSLASVSTSGANVLTF
TGCGCCAGCAGCCTCGCATCAGTGTCAACCTCTGGGGCCAACGTCCTGACTTTC
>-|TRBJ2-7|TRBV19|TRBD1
CASSPRQGPDEQYF
TGTGCCAGTAGTCCCCGACAGGGCCCAGACGAGCAGTACTTC
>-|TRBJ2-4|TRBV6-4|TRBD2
CASSYSSGATNIQYF
TGTGCCAGCAGTTATTCTAGCGGAGCCACCAACATTCAGTACTTC
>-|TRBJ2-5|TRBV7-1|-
CASSLGSGQETQYF
TGTGCCAGCAGCTTAGGGTCGGGGCAAGAGACCCAGTACTTC
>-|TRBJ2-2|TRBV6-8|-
CASSGQRYTGELFF
TGTGCCAGCAGTGGACAGAGATACACCGGGGAGCTGTTTTTT
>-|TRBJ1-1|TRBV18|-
CASSPPGSQFTEAFF
TGTGCCAGCTCACCTCCGGGTTCCCAATTCACTGAAGCTTTCTTT
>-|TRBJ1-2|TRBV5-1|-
CASSLWSGADYGYTF
TGCGCCAGCAGCTTGTGGTCGGGGGCGGACTATGGCTACACCTTC
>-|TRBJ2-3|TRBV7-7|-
CASSSFTGFPDTQYF
TGTGCCAGCAGCTCCTTCACGGGTTTTCCGGATACGCAGTATTTT
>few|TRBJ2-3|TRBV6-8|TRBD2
CASSYGAGVVDTQYF
TGTGCCAGCAGTTATGGAGCGGGAGTGGTAGATACGCAGTATTTT
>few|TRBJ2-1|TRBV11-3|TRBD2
CASSFSGRAGSSYNEQFF
TGTGCCAGCAGCTTTAGCGGGAGGGCCGGGAGCTCCTACAATGAGCAGTTCTTC
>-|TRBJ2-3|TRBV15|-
CATSRGGTSSSGYF
TGTGCCACCAGCAGAGGGGGAACATCCTCATCGGGGTATTTT
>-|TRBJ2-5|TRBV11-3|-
CASSSDGYQETQYF
TGTGCCAGCAGCTCCGACGGGTACCAAGAGACCCAGTACTTC
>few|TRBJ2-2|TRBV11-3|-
CASSWALHGTAAEELFF
TGTGCCAGCAGCTGGGCTTTACACGGGACTGCGGCCGAGGAGCTGTTTTTT
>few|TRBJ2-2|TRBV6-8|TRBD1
CASSTWTGGTGELFF
TGTGCCAGCAGTACCTGGACAGGGGGCACCGGGGAGCTGTTTTTT
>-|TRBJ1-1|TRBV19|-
CASSFGGRTEAFF
TGTGCCAGTAGTTTTGGGGGGAGGACTGAAGCTTTCTTT
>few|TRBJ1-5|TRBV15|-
CATSRDRGNQPQHF
TGTGCCACCAGCAGAGATCGAGGGAATCAGCCCCAGCATTTT
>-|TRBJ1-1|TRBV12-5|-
CASANRDVINTEAFF
TGTGCTAGTGCTAACCGCGACGTGATTAACACTGAAGCTTTCTTT
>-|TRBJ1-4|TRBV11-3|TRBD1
CASSSRTGLYEKLFF
TGTGCCAGCAGCTCACGGACAGGGCTCTATGAAAAACTGTTTTTT
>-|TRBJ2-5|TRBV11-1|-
CASSLGPDSGTQYF
TGTGCCAGCAGCTTAGGCCCCGACTCGGGGACCCAGTACTTC
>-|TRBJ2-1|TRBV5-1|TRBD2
CASSTLTSGQEQFF
TGCGCCAGCAGCACCTTGACTAGCGGCCAAGAGCAGTTCTTC
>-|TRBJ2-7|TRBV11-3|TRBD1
CASSIQGSPTYEQYF
TGTGCCAGCAGCATACAGGGGTCTCCCACCTACGAGCAGTACTTC
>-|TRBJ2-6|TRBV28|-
CASNGPGEGANVLTF
TGTGCCAGCAACGGGCCCGGCGAAGGGGCCAACGTCCTGACTTTC
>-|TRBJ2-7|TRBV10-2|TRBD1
CASRDRVHEQYF
TGCGCCAGCCGGGACAGGGTTCACGAGCAGTACTTC
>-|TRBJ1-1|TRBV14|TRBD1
CASSQDLGQGYTEAFF
TGTGCCAGCAGCCAAGATCTAGGACAGGGCTACACTGAAGCTTTCTTT
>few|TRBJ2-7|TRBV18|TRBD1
CASSREHRGPYEQYF
TGTGCCAGCTCACGCGAACACAGGGGGCCTTACGAGCAGTACTTC
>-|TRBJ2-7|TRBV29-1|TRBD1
CSVARQGAYEQYF
TGCAGCGTCGCCAGACAGGGCGCCTACGAGCAGTACTTC
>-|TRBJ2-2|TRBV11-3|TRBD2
CASSLEASGRSTGELFF
TGTGCCAGCAGCTTGGAGGCTAGCGGGAGAAGCACCGGGGAGCTGTTTTTT
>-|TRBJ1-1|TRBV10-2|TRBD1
CASSESGTGRTEAFF
TGCGCCAGCAGTGAGTCGGGGACAGGAAGGACTGAAGCTTTCTTT
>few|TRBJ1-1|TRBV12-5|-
CASSDGLNTEAFF
TGTGCTAGCTCAGACGGACTGAACACTGAAGCTTTCTTT
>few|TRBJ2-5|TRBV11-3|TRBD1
CASSSRTGMETQYF
TGTGCCAGCAGCTCCAGGACAGGGATGGAGACCCAGTACTTC
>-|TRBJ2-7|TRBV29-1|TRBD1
CSVGTGGWYEQYF
TGCAGCGTGGGGACAGGGGGTTGGTACGAGCAGTACTTC
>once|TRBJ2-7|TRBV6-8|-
CASSYSGETGLSYEQYF
TGTGCCAGCAGTTACTCGGGTGAAACGGGCCTCTCCTACGAGCAGTACTTC
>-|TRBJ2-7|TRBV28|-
CASLGQGRYEQYF
TGTGCCAGTCTTGGGCAGGGTAGATACGAGCAGTACTTC
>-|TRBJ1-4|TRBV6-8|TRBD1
CASSRPGTGEVQLFF
TGTGCCAGCAGTCGCCCCGGGACAGGGGAGGTACAACTGTTTTTT
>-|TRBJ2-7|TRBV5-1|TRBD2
CASSLTSTSQGQYF
TGCGCCAGCAGCCTGACTAGCACCTCGCAGGGGCAGTACTTC
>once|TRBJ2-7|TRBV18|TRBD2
CASSPNLLAGDEQYF
TGTGCCAGCTCACCCAACCTCCTGGCGGGAGACGAGCAGTACTTC
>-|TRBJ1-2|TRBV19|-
CATERGSNYGYTF
TGTGCCACCGAGAGAGGGTCTAACTATGGCTACACCTTC
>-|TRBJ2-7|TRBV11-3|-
CASSLGTPSSYEQYF
TGTGCCAGCAGCCTCGGGACACCGAGCTCCTACGAGCAGTACTTC
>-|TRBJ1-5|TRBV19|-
CASSTNDGWLLNQPQHF
TGTGCCAGTAGTACCAACGACGGATGGCTTCTCAATCAGCCCCAGCATTTT
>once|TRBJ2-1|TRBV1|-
CASSQRGGTGSYNEQFF
TGCGCCAGCAGCCAAAGAGGGGGGACAGGGTCCTACAATGAGCAGTTCTTC
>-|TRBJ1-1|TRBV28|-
CAGRDSRDTEAFF
TGTGCCGGCCGGGACTCAAGGGACACTGAAGCTTTCTTT
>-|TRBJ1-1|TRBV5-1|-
CASSPPVTGRATEAFF
TGCGCCAGCAGCCCCCCAGTAACAGGGAGAGCCACTGAAGCTTTCTTT
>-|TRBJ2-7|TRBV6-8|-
CASSFRRKSSYEQYF
TGTGCCAGCAGTTTTAGACGGAAAAGCTCCTACGAGCAGTACTTC
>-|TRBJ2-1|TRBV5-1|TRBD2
CASSKTTSGRSYNEQFF
TGCGCCAGCAGCAAGACCACTAGCGGGAGGTCATACAATGAGCAGTTCTTC
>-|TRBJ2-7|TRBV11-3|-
CASSGRPGESYEQYF
TGTGCCAGCAGCGGCCGACCGGGGGAGTCCTACGAGCAGTACTTC
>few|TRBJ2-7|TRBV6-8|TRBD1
CASSYWTGGGEQYF
TGTGCCAGCAGTTACTGGACAGGGGGCGGGGAGCAGTACTTC
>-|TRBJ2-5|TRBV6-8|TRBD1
CASSHPGTGEETQYF
TGTGCCAGCAGCCACCCCGGGACAGGGGAAGAGACCCAGTACTTC